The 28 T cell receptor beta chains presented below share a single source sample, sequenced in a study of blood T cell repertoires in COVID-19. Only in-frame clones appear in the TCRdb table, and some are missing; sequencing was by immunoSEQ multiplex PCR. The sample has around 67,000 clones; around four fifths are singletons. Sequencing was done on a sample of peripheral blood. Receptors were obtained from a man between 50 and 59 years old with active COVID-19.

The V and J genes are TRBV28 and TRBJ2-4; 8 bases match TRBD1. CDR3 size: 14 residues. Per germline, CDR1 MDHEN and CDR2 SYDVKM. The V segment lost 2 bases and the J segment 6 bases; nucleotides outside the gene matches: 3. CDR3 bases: TGTGCCAGCAGTTTAGCTACAGGGGGAAACATTCAGTACTTC. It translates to CASSLATGGNIQYF. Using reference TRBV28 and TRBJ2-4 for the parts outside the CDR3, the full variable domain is DVKVTQSSRYLVKRTGEKVFLECVQDMDHENMFWYRQDPGLGLRLIYFSYDVKMKEKGDIPEGYSVSREKKERFSLILESASTNQTSMYLCASSLATGGNIQYFGAGTRLSVL.

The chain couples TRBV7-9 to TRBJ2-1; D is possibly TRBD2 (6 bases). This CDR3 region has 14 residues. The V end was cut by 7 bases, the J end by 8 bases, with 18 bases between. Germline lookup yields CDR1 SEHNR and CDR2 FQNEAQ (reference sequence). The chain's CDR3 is CASNVPEGRDEQFF. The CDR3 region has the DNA TGTGCCAGCAACGTTCCGGAGGGTCGCGATGAGCAGTTCTTC.

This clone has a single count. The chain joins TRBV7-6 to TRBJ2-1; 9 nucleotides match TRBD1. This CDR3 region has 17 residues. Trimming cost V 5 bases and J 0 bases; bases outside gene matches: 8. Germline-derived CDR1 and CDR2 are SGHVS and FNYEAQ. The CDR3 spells CASSQHRQGGSYNEQFF. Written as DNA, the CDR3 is TGTGCCAGCAGCCAGCATCGACAGGGGGGCTCCTACAATGAGCAGTTCTTC. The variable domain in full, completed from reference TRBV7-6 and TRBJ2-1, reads GAGVSQSPRYKVTKRGQDVALRCDPISGHVSLYWYRQALGQGPEFLTYFNYEAQQDKSGLPNDRFSAERPEGSISTLTIQRTEQRDSAMYRCASSQHRQGGSYNEQFFGPGTRLTVL.

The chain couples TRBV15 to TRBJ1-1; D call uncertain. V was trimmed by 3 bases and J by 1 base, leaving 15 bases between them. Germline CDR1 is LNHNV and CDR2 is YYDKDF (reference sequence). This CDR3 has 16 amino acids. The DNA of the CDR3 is TGTGCCACCAGCAGCCCCCCGGGATTTGCGAACACTGAAGCTTTCTTT. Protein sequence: CATSSPPGFANTEAFF.

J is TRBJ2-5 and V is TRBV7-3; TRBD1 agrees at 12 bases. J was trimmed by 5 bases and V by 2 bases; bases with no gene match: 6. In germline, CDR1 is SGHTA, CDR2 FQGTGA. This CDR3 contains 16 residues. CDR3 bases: TGTGCCAGCAGCTTAGGGACAGGGGGCGCGGGGGAGACCCAGTACTTC. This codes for CASSLGTGGAGETQYF.

In DNA, the CDR3 is TGTGCCAGCAGCAACACCCGCACAGATACGCAGTATTTT. It encodes CASSNTRTDTQYF. J is TRBJ2-3 and V is TRBV6-5; D ambiguous. Looked up from germline, CDR1 is MNHEY and CDR2 is SVGAGI. The CDR3 extends over 13 amino acids. V lost 6 bases and J lost 1, with 8 bases in between.

CDR3 DNA sequence: TGTGCCAGCAGCTCTAACAGGGGTGCGAACACCGGGGAGCTGTTTTTT. It is translated as CASSSNRGANTGELFF. This chain connects TRBV5-8 to TRBJ2-2; 7 bases match TRBD1. Germline loops: CDR1 SGHTS, CDR2 YDEGEE. Losses at the gene ends were 3 bases for V and 0 bases for J; bases not matched to a gene: 5. The CDR3 has 16 amino acids.

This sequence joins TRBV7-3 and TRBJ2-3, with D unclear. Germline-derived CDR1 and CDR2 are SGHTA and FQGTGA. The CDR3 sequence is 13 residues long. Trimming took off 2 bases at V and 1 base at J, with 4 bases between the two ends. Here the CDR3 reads CASSLSGTDTQYF. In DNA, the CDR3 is TGTGCCAGCAGCTTATCGGGCACAGATACGCAGTATTTT.

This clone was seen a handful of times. The CDR3 sequence is CASSPNLGLAFEGDEQFF. In DNA form, the CDR3 reads TGTGCCAGCAGTCCCAACCTGGGACTAGCATTCGAAGGTGATGAGCAGTTCTTC. The chain joins TRBV28 to TRBJ2-1; 9 bases match TRBD2. Trimming took 5 bases from V and 8 from J; bases not matched to a gene: 19. The CDR3 consists of 18 residues. Germline V gene sequence: CDR1 MDHEN, CDR2 SYDVKM.

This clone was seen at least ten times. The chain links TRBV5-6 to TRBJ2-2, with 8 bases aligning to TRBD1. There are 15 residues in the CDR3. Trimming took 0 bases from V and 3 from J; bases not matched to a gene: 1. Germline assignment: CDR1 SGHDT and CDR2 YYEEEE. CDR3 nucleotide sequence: TGTGCCAGCAGCTTGGTACAGGGGGACACCGGGGAGCTGTTTTTT. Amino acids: CASSLVQGDTGELFF. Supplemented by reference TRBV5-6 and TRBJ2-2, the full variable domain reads DAGVTQSPTHLIKTRGQQVTLRCSPKSGHDTVSWYQQALGQGPQFIFQYYEEEERQRGNFPDRFSGHQFPNYSSELNVNALLLGDSALYLCASSLVQGDTGELFFGEGSRLTVL.

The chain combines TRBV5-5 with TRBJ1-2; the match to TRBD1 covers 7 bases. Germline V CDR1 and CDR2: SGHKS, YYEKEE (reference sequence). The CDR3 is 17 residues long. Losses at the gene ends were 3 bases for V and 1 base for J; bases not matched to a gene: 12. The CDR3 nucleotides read TGTGCCAGCAGCTCTATTTCCGGGACAGCGATTAACTATGGCTACACCTTC. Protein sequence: CASSSISGTAINYGYTF.

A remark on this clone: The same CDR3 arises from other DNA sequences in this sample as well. CDR3 in DNA: TGTGCCAGCAGGACAGGGTCCAATCAGCCCCAGCATTTT. It is translated as CASRTGSNQPQHF. This chain connects TRBV12-3 or TRBV12-4 to TRBJ1-5, with 7 bases identical to TRBD1. This CDR3 has 13 amino acids. Germline trimming cut 6 bases from V and 3 bases from J; bases unmatched to any gene: 2.

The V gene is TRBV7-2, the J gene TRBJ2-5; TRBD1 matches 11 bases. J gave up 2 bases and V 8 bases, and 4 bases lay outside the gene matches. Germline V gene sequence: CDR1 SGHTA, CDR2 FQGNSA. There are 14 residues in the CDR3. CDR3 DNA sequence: TGTGCCAGCTCCGGACAGGGGGCACAAGAGACCCAGTACTTC. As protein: CASSGQGAQETQYF.

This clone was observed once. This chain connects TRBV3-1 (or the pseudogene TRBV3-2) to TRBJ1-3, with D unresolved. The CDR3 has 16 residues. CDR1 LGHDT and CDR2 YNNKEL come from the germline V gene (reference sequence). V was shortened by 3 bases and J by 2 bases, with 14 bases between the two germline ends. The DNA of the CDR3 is TGTGCCAGCAGCCATACTTCCGAGGTTACTGGAAACACCATATATTTT. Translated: CASSHTSEVTGNTIYF.

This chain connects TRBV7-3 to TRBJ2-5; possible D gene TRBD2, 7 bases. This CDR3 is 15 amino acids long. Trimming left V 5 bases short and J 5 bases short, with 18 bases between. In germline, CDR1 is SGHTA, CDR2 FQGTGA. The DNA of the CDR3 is TGTGCCAGCAGCCCCCTGGGGGGGGGCCGGGAGACCCAGTACTTC. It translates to CASSPLGGGRETQYF.

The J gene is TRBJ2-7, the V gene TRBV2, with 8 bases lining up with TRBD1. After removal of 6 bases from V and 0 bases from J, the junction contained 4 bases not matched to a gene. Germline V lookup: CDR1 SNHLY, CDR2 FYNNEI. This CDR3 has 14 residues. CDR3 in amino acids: CASRRQGSSYEQYF. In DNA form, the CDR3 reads TGTGCCAGCAGGCGACAGGGGAGCTCCTACGAGCAGTACTTC.

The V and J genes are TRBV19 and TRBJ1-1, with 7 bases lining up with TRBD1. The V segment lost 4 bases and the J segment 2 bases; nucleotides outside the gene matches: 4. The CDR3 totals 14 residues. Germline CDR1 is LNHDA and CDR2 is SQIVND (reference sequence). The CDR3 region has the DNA TGTGCCAGTAGTAGAGGGGGCTATAACACTGAAGCTTTCTTT. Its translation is CASSRGGYNTEAFF.

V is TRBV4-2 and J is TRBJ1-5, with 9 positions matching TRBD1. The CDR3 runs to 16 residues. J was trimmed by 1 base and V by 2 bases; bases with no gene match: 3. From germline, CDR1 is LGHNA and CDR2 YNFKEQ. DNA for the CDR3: TGTGCCAGCAGCCAATATGGGACAGGGAGCAATCAGCCCCAGCATTTT. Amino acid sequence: CASSQYGTGSNQPQHF.

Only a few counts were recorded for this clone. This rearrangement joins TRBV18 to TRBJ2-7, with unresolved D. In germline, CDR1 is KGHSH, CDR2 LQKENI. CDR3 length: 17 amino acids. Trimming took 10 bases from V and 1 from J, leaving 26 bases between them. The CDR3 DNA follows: TGTGCCACCTCGGTCCGGGTGTCTAGAGCCTATTCCTACGAGCAGTACTTC. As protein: CATSVRVSRAYSYEQYF.

The CDR3 is CASSLDPRVNQPQHF. CDR3 nucleotide sequence: TGTGCCAGCAGCCTCGACCCGAGGGTAAATCAGCCCCAGCATTTT. This chain links TRBV5-8 with TRBJ1-5; D not resolved. The CDR3 contains 15 residues. CDR1 SGHTS and CDR2 YDEGEE come from the germline V gene. V lost 4 bases to trimming and J lost 4 bases, with 15 bases between them.

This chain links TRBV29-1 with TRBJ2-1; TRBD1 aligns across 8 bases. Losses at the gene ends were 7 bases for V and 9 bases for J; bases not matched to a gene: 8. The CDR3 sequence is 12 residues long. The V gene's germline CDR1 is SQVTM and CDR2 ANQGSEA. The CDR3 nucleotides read TGCAGCGGGTTCAGGGGGCTGGGTGAGCAGTTCTTC. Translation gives CSGFRGLGEQFF.

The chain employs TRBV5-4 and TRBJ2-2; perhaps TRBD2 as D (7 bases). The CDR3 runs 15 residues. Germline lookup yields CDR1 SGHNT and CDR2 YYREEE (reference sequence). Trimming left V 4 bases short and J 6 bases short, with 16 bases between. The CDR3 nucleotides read TGTGCCAGCAGCCGGGGGGCGGGGGCCTCCGGGGAGCTGTTTTTT. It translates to CASSRGAGASGELFF.

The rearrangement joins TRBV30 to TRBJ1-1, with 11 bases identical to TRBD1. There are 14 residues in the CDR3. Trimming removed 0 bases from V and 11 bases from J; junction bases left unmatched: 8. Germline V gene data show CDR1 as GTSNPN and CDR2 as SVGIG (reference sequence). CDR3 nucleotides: TGTGCCTGGAGTGTCAGGACAGGGGGCCATTGGGCTTTCTTT. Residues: CAWSVRTGGHWAFF.

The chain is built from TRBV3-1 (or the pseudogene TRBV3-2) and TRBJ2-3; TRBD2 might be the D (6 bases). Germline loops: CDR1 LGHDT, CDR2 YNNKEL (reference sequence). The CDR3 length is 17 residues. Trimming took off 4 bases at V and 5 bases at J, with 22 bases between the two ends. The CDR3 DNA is TGTGCCAGCAGCCCCGACCCGGGGCCCACCGGGGGAGATACGCAGTATTTT. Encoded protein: CASSPDPGPTGGDTQYF.

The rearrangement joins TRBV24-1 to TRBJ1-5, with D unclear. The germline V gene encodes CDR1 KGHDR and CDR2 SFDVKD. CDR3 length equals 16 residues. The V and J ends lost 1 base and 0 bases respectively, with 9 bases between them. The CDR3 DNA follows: TGTGCCACCAGTGATTTATTAACAGATAGCAATCAGCCCCAGCATTTT. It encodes CATSDLLTDSNQPQHF.

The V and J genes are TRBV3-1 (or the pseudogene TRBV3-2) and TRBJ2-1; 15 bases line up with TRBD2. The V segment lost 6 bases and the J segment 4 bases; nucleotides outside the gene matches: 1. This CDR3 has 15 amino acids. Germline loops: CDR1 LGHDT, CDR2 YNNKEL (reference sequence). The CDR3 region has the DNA TGTGCCAGCAGGGGACTAGCGGGGGGTTACAATGAGCAGTTCTTC. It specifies CASRGLAGGYNEQFF.

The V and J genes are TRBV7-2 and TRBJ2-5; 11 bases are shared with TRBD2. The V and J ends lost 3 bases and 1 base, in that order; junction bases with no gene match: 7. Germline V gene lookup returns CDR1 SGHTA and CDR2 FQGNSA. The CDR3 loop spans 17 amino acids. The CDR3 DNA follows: TGTGCCAGCAGCTTGGGTGGGACTAGCGGATTCCAAGAGACCCAGTACTTC. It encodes CASSLGGTSGFQETQYF.

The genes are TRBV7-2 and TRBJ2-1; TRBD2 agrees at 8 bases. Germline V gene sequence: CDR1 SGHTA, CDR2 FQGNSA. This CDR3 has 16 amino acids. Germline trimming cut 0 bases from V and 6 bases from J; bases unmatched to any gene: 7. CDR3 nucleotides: TGTGCCAGCAGCTTAGCGTACAGCGGGAGTGGCAATGAGCAGTTCTTC. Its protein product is CASSLAYSGSGNEQFF.